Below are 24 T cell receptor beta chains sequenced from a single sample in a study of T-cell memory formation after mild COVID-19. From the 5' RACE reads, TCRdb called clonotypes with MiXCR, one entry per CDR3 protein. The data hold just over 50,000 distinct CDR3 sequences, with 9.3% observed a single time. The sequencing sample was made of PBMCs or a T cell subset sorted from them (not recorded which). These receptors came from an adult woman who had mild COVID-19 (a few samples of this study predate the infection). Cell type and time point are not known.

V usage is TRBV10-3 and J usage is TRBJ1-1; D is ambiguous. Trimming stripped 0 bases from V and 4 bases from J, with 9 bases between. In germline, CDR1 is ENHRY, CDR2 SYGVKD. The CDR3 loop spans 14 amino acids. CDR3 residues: CAISESRRFTEAFF. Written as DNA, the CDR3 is TGTGCCATCAGTGAGTCACGGAGGTTCACTGAAGCTTTCTTT.

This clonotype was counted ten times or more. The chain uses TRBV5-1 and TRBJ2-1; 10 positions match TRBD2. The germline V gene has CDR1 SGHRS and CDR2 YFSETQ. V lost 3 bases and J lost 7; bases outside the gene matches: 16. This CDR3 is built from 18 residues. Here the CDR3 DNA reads TGCGCCAGCAGCTCCCCTAAAAGGCCGGGACTAGCGTGGAATGAGCAGTTCTTC. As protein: CASSSPKRPGLAWNEQFF.

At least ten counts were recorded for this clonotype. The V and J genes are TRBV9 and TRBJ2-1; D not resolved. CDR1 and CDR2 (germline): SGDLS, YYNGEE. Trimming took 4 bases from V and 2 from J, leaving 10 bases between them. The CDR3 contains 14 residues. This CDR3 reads CASSPYTAYNEQFF. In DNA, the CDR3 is TGTGCCAGCAGCCCCTACACCGCCTACAATGAGCAGTTCTTC.

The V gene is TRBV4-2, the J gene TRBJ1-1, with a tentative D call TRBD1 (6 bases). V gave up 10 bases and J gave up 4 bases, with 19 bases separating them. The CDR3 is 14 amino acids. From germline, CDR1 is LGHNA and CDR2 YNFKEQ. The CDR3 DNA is TGTGCCACGCGAGACGCGGGCAGGGGCACTGAAGCTTTCTTT. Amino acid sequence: CATRDAGRGTEAFF.

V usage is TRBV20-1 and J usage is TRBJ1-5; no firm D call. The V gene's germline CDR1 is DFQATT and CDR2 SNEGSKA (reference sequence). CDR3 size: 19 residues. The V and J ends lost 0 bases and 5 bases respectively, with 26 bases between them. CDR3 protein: CSARDRMDWRTTGDQPQHF. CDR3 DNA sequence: TGCAGTGCTAGAGATCGAATGGATTGGCGGACGACGGGAGATCAGCCCCAGCATTTT.

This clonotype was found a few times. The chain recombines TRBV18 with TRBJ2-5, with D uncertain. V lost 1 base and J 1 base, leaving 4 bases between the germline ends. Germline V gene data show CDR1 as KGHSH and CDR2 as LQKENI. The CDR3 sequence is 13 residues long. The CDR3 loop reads CASSPRFQETQYF. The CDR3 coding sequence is TGTGCCAGCTCACCACGTTTCCAAGAGACCCAGTACTTC.

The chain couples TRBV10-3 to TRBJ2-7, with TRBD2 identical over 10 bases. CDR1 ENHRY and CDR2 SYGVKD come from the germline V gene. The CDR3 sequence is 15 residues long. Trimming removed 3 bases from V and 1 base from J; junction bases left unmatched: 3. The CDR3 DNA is TGTGCCATCAGTGATCCGGGACTAGCGTCCTACGAGCAGTACTTC. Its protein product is CAISDPGLASYEQYF.

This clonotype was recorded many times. CDR3 DNA: TGCGCCAGCAGTCCCGGGACTAGCACAGATACGCAGTATTTT. Its protein is CASSPGTSTDTQYF. J is TRBJ2-3 and V is TRBV5-1; D possibly corresponds to TRBD2 (6 bases). From germline, CDR1 is SGHRS and CDR2 YFSETQ. The CDR3 is 14 residues long. The V end lost 5 bases, the J end lost 0 bases, and 10 bases lay between the germline ends.

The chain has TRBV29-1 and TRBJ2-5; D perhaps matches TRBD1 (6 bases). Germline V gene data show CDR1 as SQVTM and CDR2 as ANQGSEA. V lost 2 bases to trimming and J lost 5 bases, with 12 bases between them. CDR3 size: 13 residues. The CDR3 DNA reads TGCAGCGTTGAATCAGGGGCCCGGGAGACCCAGTACTTC. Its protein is CSVESGARETQYF.

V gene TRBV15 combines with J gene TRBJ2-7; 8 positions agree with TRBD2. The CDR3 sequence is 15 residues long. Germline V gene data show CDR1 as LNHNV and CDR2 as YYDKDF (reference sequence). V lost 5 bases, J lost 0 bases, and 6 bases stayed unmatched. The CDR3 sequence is CATSQESGSSYEQYF. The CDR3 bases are TGTGCCACCAGCCAGGAGAGCGGGAGCTCCTACGAGCAGTACTTC. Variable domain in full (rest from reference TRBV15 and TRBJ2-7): DAMVIQNPRYQVTQFGKPVTLSCSQTLNHNVMYWYQQKSSQAPKLLFHYYDKDFNNEADTPDNFQSRRPNTSFCFLDIRSPGLGDTAMYLCATSQESGSSYEQYFGPGTRLTVT.

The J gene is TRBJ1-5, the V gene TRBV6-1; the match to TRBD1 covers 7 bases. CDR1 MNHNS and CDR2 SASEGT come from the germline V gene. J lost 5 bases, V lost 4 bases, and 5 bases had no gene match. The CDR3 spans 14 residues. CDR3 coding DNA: TGTGCCAGCAGTGGGACAGGAGACGATCAGCCCCAGCATTTT. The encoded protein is CASSGTGDDQPQHF.

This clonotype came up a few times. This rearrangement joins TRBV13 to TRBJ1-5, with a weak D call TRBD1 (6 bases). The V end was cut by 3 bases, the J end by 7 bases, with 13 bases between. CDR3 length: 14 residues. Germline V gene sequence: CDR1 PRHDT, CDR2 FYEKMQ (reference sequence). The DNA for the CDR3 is TGTGCCAGCAGCTTTGGCCAGGGGTTGCAGCCCCAGCATTTT. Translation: CASSFGQGLQPQHF.

Here the CDR3 DNA reads TGTGCCAGCAGTGCGGACTCTGGGACGACAGGAGCTTTCTTT. Protein product: CASSADSGTTGAFF. The chain has TRBV2 and TRBJ1-1, with D possibly matching TRBD1 (6 bases). V lost 4 bases and J 10 bases, leaving 19 bases between the germline ends. The CDR3 loop spans 14 amino acids. Germline lookup yields CDR1 SNHLY and CDR2 FYNNEI.

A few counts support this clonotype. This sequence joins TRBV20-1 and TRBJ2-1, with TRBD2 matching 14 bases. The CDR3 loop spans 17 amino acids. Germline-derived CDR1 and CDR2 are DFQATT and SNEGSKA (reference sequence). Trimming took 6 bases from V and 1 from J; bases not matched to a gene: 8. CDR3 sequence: CSAIGTSGSISYNEQFF. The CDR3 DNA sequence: TGCAGTGCGATCGGGACTAGCGGGAGTATTTCCTACAATGAGCAGTTCTTC.

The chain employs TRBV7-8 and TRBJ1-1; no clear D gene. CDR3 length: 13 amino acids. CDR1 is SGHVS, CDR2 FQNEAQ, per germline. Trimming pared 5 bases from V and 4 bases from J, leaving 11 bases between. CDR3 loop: CASSHTGPTEAFF. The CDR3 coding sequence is TGTGCCAGCAGCCATACGGGCCCCACTGAAGCTTTCTTT.

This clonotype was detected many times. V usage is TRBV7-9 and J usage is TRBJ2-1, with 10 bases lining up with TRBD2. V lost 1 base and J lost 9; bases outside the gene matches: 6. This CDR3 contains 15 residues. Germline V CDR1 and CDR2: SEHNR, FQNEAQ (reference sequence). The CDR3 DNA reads TGTGCCAGCAGCTTAGTTCCTAGCGGGAGCAGTGAGCAGTTCTTC. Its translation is CASSLVPSGSSEQFF.

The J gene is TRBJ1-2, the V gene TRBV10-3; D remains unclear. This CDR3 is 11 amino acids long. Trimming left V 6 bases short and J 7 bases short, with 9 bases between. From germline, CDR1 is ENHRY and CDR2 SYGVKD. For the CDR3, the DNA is TGTGCCATCAGCAGCCATCGTGGCTACACCTTC. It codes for CAISSHRGYTF.

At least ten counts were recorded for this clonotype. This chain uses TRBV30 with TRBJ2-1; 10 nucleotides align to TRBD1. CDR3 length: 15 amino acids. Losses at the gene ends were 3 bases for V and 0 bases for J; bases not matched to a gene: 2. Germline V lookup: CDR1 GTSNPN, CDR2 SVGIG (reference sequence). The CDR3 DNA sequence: TGTGCCTGGAGGAGGACAGGGGGCTCCTACAATGAGCAGTTCTTC. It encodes CAWRRTGGSYNEQFF.

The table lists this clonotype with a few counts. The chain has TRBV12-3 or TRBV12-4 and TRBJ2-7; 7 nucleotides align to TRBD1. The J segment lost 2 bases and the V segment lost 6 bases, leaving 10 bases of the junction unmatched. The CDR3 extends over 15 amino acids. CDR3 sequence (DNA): TGTGCCAGCAGGAAAGGGACAGAATTTCCCTACGAGCAGTACTTC. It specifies CASRKGTEFPYEQYF.

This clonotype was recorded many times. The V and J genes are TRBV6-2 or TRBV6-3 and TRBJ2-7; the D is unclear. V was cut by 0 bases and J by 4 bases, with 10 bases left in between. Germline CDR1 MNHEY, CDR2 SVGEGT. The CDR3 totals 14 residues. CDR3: CASSYSRYGYEQYF. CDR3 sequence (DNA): TGTGCCAGCAGTTACTCCCGATACGGTTACGAGCAGTACTTC.

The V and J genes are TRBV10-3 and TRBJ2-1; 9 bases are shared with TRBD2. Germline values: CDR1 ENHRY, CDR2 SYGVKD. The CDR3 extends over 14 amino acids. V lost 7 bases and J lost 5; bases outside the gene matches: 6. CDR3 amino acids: CAIMGASGNNEQFF. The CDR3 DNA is TGTGCCATCATGGGGGCTAGCGGGAACAATGAGCAGTTCTTC.

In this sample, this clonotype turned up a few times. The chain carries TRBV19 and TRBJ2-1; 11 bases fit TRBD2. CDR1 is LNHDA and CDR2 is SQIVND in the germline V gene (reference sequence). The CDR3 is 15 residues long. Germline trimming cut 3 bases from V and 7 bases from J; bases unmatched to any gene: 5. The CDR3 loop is CASSMIAGGRNEQFF. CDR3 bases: TGTGCCAGTAGTATGATAGCGGGGGGGCGAAATGAGCAGTTCTTC.

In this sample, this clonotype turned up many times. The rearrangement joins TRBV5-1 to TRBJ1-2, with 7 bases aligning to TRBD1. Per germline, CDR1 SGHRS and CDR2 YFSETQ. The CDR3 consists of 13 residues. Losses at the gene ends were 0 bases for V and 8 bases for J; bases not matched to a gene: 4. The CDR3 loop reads CASSLDSDRGYTF. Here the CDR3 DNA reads TGCGCCAGCAGCTTGGATTCGGACAGGGGCTACACCTTC.

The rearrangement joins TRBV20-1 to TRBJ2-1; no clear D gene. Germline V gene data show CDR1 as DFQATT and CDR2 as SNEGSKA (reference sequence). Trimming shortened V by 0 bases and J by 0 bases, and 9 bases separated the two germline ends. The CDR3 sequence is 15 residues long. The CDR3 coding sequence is TGCAGTGCTAGAGACTCAAAGAGCTCCTACAATGAGCAGTTCTTC. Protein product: CSARDSKSSYNEQFF.